Below, one T cell receptor (beta chain) is given with its context. Its antigen is not identified. This record belongs to a study of T cell repertoires in cytomegalovirus infection. The CDR3 extends over 15 amino acids. Germline V gene data show CDR1 as MGHRA and CDR2 as YSYEKL. V lost 8 bases and J 4 bases, leaving 18 bases between the germline ends. TCRdb re-analysed the reads in MiXCR, keeping a single row per CDR3 protein. The data contain around 900,000 distinct CDR3 sequences, roughly 30% of them singletons. This TCR came from a human donor in good health (CMV status not recorded). Some clones in this sample may be carry-over from other donors' samples. The chain recombines TRBV4-1 with TRBJ2-1; D ambiguous. The specimen comprised cultured CD8+ T cells from PBMCs, sampled from culture after CMV antigen stimulation. The CDR3 spells CASCPVAQKYNEQFF. In nucleotides, the CDR3 is TGCGCCAGCTGCCCCGTTGCGCAAAAGTACAATGAGCAGTTCTTC.